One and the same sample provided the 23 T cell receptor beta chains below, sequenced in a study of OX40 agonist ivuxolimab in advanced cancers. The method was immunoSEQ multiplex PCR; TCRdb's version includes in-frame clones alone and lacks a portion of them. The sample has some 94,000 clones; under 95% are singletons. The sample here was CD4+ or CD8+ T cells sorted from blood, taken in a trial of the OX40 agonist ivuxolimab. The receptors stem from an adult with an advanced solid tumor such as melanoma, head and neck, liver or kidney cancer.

In nucleotides, the CDR3 is TGTGCCAGCAGTTACGGGACAGGGTTTGAAGAGACCCAGTACTTC. Protein: CASSYGTGFEETQYF. This rearrangement joins TRBV6-5 to TRBJ2-5; 9 positions match TRBD1. From germline, CDR1 is MNHEY and CDR2 SVGAGI. Trimming took 2 bases from V and 3 from J; bases not matched to a gene: 4. This CDR3 comprises 15 residues.

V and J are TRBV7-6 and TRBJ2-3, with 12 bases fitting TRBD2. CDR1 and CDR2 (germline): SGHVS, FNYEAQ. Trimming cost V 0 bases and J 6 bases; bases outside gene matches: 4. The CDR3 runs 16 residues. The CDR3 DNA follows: TGTGCCAGCAGCTTAGCGACTAGCGGGAGAATGGATACGCAGTATTTT. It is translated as CASSLATSGRMDTQYF.

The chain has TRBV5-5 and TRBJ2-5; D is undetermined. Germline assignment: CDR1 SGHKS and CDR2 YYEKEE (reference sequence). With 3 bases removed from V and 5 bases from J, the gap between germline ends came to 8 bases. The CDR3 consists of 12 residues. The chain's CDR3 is CASSSLGETQYF. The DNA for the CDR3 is TGTGCCAGCAGCTCCCTAGGGGAGACCCAGTACTTC.

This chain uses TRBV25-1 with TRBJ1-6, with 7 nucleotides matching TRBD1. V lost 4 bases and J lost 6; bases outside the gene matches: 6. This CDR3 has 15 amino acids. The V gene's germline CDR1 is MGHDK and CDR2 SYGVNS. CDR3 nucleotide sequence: TGTGCCAGCAGTGGTGCCGGGACAGTTAATTCACCCCTCCACTTT. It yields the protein CASSGAGTVNSPLHF.

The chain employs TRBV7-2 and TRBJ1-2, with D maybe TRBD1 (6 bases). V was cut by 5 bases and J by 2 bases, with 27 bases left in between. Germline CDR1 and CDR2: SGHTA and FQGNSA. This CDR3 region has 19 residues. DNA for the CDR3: TGTGCCAGCAGCCCAGACCACGTGACTAGCGGGGGGCGCAACTATGGCTACACCTTC. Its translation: CASSPDHVTSGGRNYGYTF. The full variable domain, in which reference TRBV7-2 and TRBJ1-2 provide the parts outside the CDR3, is GAGVSQSPSNKVTEKGKDVELRCDPISGHTALYWYRQSLGQGLEFLIYFQGNSAPDKSGLPSDRFSAERTGGSVSTLTIQRTQQEDSAVYLCASSPDHVTSGGRNYGYTFGSGTRLTVV.

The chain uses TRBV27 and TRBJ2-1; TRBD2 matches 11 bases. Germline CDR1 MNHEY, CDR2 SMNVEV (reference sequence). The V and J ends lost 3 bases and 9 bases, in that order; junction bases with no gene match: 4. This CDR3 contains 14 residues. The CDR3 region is CASSFTSGSLEQFF. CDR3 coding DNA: TGTGCCAGCAGTTTTACTAGCGGGAGCCTTGAGCAGTTCTTC.

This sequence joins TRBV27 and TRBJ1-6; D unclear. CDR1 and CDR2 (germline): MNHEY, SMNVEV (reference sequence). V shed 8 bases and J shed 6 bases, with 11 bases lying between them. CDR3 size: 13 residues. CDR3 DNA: TGTGCCAGCGCCCCATCGGCTAATTCACCCCTCCACTTT. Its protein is CASAPSANSPLHF.

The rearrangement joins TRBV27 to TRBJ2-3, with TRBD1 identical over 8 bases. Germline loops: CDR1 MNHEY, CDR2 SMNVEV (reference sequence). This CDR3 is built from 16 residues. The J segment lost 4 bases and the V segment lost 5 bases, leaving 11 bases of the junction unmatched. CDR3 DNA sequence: TGTGCCAGCAGTCGACTTGAGACAGGGGAGGCAGATACGCAGTATTTT. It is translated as CASSRLETGEADTQYF.

The CDR3 bases are TGTGCCAGCAGTTACTCGGGGGTCCACGAGCAGTACTTC. Translating it yields CASSYSGVHEQYF. This sequence joins TRBV6-5 and TRBJ2-7; D might be TRBD1 or TRBD2, each matching 5 bases. CDR1 and CDR2 from the germline V gene are MNHEY and SVGAGI. This CDR3 region has 13 residues. Trimming took off 0 bases at V and 5 bases at J, with 8 bases between the two ends.

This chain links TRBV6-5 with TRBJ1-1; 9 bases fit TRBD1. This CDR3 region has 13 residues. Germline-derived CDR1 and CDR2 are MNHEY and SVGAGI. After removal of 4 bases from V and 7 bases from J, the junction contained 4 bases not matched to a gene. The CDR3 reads CASSSPGQGEAFF. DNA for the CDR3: TGTGCCAGCAGTTCCCCGGGACAGGGTGAAGCTTTCTTT.

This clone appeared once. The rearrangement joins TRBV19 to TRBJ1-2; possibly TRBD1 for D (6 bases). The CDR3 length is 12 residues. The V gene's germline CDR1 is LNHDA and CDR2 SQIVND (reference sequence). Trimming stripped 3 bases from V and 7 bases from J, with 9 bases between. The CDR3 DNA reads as TGTGCCAGTAGTATGGGGGGCTCTGGCTACACCTTC. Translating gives CASSMGGSGYTF.

The CDR3 nucleotides read TGTGCCAGCAGCCACCCCTTCGCTGAGGGGGATACGCAGTATTTT. It codes for CASSHPFAEGDTQYF. The genes are TRBV21-1 and TRBJ2-3. TRBV21-1 counts as a pseudogene. The CDR3 loop spans 15 amino acids.

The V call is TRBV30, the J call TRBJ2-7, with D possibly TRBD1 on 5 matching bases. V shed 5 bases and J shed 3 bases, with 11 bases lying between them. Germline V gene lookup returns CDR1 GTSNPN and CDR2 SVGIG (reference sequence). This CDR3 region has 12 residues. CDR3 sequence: CAWDQGFYEQYF. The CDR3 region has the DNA TGTGCCTGGGATCAGGGTTTCTACGAGCAGTACTTC.

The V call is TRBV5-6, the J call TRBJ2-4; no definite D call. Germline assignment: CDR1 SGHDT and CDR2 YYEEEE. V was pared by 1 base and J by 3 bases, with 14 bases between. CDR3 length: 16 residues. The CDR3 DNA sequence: TGTGCCAGCAGCTTGTGGGGAAGTTACGGCAAAAACATTCAGTACTTC. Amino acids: CASSLWGSYGKNIQYF. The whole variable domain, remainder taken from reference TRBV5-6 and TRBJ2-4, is DAGVTQSPTHLIKTRGQQVTLRCSPKSGHDTVSWYQQALGQGPQFIFQYYEEEERQRGNFPDRFSGHQFPNYSSELNVNALLLGDSALYLCASSLWGSYGKNIQYFGAGTRLSVL.

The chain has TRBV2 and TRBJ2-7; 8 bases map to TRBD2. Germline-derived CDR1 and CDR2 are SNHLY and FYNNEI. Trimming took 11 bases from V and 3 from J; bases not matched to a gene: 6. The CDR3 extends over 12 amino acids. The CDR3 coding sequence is TGTGCCTACGGGGGGGCAGTCTACGAGCAGTACTTC. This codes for CAYGGAVYEQYF.

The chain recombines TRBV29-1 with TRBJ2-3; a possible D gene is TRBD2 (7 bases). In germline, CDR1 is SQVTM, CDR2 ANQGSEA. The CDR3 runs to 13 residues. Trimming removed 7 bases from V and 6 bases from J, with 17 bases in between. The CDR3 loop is CSGTGRGTDTQYF. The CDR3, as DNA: TGCAGCGGTACAGGGCGGGGGACGGATACGCAGTATTTT.

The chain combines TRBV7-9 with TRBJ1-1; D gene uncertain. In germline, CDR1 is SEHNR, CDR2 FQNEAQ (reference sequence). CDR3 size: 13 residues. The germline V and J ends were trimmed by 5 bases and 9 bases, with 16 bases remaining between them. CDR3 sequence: CASSPESRDKAFF. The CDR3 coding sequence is TGTGCCAGCAGCCCTGAATCCCGCGATAAAGCTTTCTTT.

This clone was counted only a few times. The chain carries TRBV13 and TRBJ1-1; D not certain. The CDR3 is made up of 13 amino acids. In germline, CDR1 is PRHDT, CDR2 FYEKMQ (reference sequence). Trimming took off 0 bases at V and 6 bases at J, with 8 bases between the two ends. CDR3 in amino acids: CASSLGLGAEAFF. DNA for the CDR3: TGTGCCAGCAGCTTAGGGCTGGGAGCTGAAGCTTTCTTT.

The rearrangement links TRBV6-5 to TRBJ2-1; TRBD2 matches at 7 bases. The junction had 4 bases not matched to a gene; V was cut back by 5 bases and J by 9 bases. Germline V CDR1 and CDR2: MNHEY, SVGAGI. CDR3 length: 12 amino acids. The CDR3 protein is CASSMPGGEQFF. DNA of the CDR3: TGTGCCAGCAGTATGCCGGGAGGTGAGCAGTTCTTC.

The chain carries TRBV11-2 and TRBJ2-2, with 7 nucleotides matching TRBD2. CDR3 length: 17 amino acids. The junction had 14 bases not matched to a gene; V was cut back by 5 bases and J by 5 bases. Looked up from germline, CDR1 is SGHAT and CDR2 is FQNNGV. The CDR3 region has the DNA TGTGCCAGCAGCCTAGCGGAGTTGGTAGCGGTAACCGGGGAGCTGTTTTTT. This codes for CASSLAELVAVTGELFF.

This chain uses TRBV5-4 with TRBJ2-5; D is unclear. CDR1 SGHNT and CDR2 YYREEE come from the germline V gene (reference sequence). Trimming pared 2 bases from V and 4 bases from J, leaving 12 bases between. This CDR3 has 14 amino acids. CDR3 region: CASSFSSIGETQYF. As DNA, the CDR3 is TGTGCCAGCAGCTTTTCCTCTATTGGAGAGACCCAGTACTTC.

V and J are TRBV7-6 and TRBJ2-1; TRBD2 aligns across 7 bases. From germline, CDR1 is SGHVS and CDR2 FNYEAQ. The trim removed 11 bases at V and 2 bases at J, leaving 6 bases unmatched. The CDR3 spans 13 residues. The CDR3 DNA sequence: TGTGCCGGGTCTAGCGGCACCTACAATGAGCAGTTCTTC. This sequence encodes CAGSSGTYNEQFF.

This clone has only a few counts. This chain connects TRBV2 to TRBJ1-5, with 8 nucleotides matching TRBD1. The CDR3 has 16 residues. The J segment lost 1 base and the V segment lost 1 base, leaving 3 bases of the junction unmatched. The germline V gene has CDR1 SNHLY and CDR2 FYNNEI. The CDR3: CASSEDRQGSNQPQHF. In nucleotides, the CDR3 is TGTGCCAGCAGTGAAGATCGACAGGGGAGCAATCAGCCCCAGCATTTT.